Listed here is a single T cell receptor beta chain. The data are from a study of blood T cell repertoires in COVID-19. Study summary: The cDNA or gDNA used as material had been derived from T cells, B-cell-depleted T cells, or PBMCs.

This CDR3 has 14 amino acids. The V end was cut by 7 bases, the J end by 0 bases, with 10 bases between. Germline loops: CDR1 MDHEN, CDR2 SYDVKM. The Seattle patients joined while their infection was active and were tracked longitudinally afterward. Per the original data handling: Estimation of nucleated cell counts was performed using reference gene primer amplification. Method: immunoSEQ multiplex PCR; TCRdb's copy keeps in-frame clones and lacks some. Clone size and V and J calls were adopted from that table, with D and trimming inferred from the DNA. The sample records hundreds of thousands of clones, around 81% being singletons.

V is TRBV28 and J is TRBJ1-5; no firm D call. Material for sequencing was peripheral blood. The sequence came from a woman of 80 years or more with COVID-19, enrolled during active disease. The CDR3 sequence: CASTYRGSNQPQHF. The CDR3, as DNA: TGTGCCAGCACCTACCGGGGTAGCAATCAGCCCCAGCATTTT.